What follows are 16 T cell receptor beta chains derived from one specimen sequenced in a study of response to subunit inactivated influenza vaccine. From the RT-PCR reads, TCRdb called clonotypes with MiXCR, one entry per CDR3 protein. The data contain 630,000 or so distinct CDR3 sequences, around a sixth of them singletons. The sequencing here drew on PBMCs from blood, taken 11 to 12 days after vaccination. The source is a man aged 45 to 65 who received an inactivated influenza vaccine.

This clonotype appeared once. The V gene is TRBV19, the J gene TRBJ2-5; tentatively, D is TRBD2 (6 bases). Germline V lookup: CDR1 LNHDA, CDR2 SQIVND (reference sequence). The CDR3 is 16 amino acids. Trimming stripped 5 bases from V and 2 bases from J, with 18 bases between. This CDR3 is CASSPEPLGGQETQYF. The DNA of the CDR3 is TGTGCCAGTAGTCCGGAACCCCTCGGGGGTCAAGAGACCCAGTACTTC.

The rearrangement joins TRBV9 to TRBJ2-3, with TRBD1 as a possible D gene (6 bases). Trimming took off 0 bases at V and 4 bases at J, with 21 bases between the two ends. Germline assignment: CDR1 SGDLS and CDR2 YYNGEE. CDR3 length equals 18 residues. The CDR3 loop is CASSVGARGGASADTQYF. The CDR3 DNA reads TGTGCCAGCAGCGTAGGGGCGCGTGGGGGCGCGAGTGCAGATACGCAGTATTTT.

V usage is TRBV6-2 or TRBV6-3 and J usage is TRBJ2-7; D is ambiguous. The CDR3 is 12 residues long. V was trimmed by 5 bases and J by 7 bases, leaving 12 bases between them. Germline CDR1 and CDR2: MNHEY and SVGEGT. In DNA, the CDR3 is TGTGCCAGCAGTAGCGTCCGCCTGGAGCAGTACTTC. Protein: CASSSVRLEQYF.

The chain carries TRBV7-9 and TRBJ1-1; D remains ambiguous. V lost 8 bases to trimming and J lost 5 bases, with 15 bases between them. CDR1 and CDR2 (germline): SEHNR, FQNEAQ (reference sequence). The CDR3 is 13 amino acids. The CDR3 loop reads CASRLPVRTEAFF. CDR3 in DNA: TGTGCCAGCCGTCTCCCGGTTCGAACTGAAGCTTTCTTT.

The chain uses TRBV7-9 and TRBJ2-7; D not resolved. Trimming cost V 4 bases and J 3 bases, with 19 bases left between them. This CDR3 has 16 residues. Germline-derived CDR1 and CDR2 are SEHNR and FQNEAQ (reference sequence). The CDR3 coding sequence is TGTGCCAGCAGCTCCCTCTACGATACTCCAAACTACGAGCAGTACTTC. Amino acid sequence: CASSSLYDTPNYEQYF.

The chain is built from TRBV4-2 and TRBJ1-1; TRBD1 matches 8 bases. With V trimmed by 0 bases and J by 0 bases, 3 bases remained unmatched. Germline V gene lookup returns CDR1 LGHNA and CDR2 YNFKEQ. CDR3 size: 16 residues. The CDR3 spells CASSQEWTGLNTEAFF. The DNA of the CDR3 is TGTGCCAGCAGCCAAGAGTGGACAGGGCTGAACACTGAAGCTTTCTTT.

The chain has TRBV7-9 and TRBJ1-3, with D possibly matching TRBD1 (5 bases). Germline CDR1 SEHNR, CDR2 FQNEAQ (reference sequence). Trimming removed 0 bases from V and 2 bases from J, with 11 bases in between. CDR3 length equals 16 residues. This CDR3 is CASSLASGQAGNTIYF. In nucleotides, the CDR3 is TGTGCCAGCAGCTTAGCATCAGGACAAGCTGGAAACACCATATATTTT.

The chain combines TRBV6-1 with TRBJ2-3; 7 bases align to TRBD1. The CDR3 is made up of 15 amino acids. Trimming removed 5 bases from V and 2 bases from J; junction bases left unmatched: 7. Germline-derived CDR1 and CDR2 are MNHNS and SASEGT. The CDR3 reads CASSIYRGFTDTQYF. Here the CDR3 DNA reads TGTGCCAGCAGTATCTACAGGGGATTCACAGATACGCAGTATTTT.

This clonotype was seen more than once but under ten times. J is TRBJ2-3 and V is TRBV6-2 or TRBV6-3; D unresolved. Trimming pared 6 bases from V and 4 bases from J, leaving 17 bases between. CDR3 size: 15 residues. From germline, CDR1 is MNHEY and CDR2 SVGEGT. This chain's CDR3 is CASSGDPTRPDTQYF. The CDR3 DNA reads TGTGCCAGCAGCGGAGACCCGACTCGACCAGATACGCAGTATTTT.

This clonotype was seen a few times. The chain joins TRBV5-6 to TRBJ2-6, with unresolved D. V was trimmed by 4 bases and J by 0 bases, leaving 17 bases between them. The CDR3 has 18 amino acids. Germline V CDR1 and CDR2: SGHDT, YYEEEE. The CDR3 spells CASSGPRMLYSGANVLTF. Written as DNA, the CDR3 is TGTGCCAGCAGCGGACCCAGGATGCTGTACTCTGGGGCCAACGTCCTGACTTTC.

The gene calls are TRBV14 and TRBJ2-1; D possibly corresponds to TRBD2 (6 bases). Germline CDR1 and CDR2: SGHDN and FVKESK. The CDR3 has 15 amino acids. The V and J ends lost 4 bases and 2 bases respectively, with 12 bases between them. CDR3 in DNA: TGTGCCAGCAGCCGTTTAGCGGAGACCTACAATGAGCAGTTCTTC. As protein: CASSRLAETYNEQFF.

This clonotype was counted only a few times. The J gene is TRBJ1-5, the V gene TRBV20-1; D call uncertain. Germline V gives CDR1 DFQATT, CDR2 SNEGSKA (reference sequence). V shed 0 bases and J shed 7 bases, with 10 bases lying between them. The CDR3 is 13 residues long. The CDR3 is CSARDWGGQPQHF. CDR3 DNA sequence: TGCAGTGCTAGAGATTGGGGAGGGCAGCCCCAGCATTTT.

This clonotype was observed many times. The V and J genes are TRBV7-2 and TRBJ2-7; 8 bases align to TRBD2. The germline V gene encodes CDR1 SGHTA and CDR2 FQGNSA. J gave up 5 bases and V 3 bases, and 3 bases lay outside the gene matches. This CDR3 has 13 amino acids. CDR3 protein: CASSFSGVHEQYF. In nucleotides, the CDR3 is TGTGCCAGCAGCTTTAGCGGGGTCCACGAGCAGTACTTC.

V and J are TRBV20-1 and TRBJ2-7, with 8 bases identical to TRBD1. With V trimmed by 4 bases and J by 4 bases, 9 bases remained unmatched. The CDR3 is 14 amino acids. The germline V gene has CDR1 DFQATT and CDR2 SNEGSKA (reference sequence). The CDR3 spells CSAIHGQGQYEQYF. The CDR3 nucleotides read TGCAGTGCTATCCATGGACAGGGACAATACGAGCAGTACTTC.

There are a few counts of this clonotype. The V call is TRBV7-2, the J call TRBJ2-5; no clear D. The length of the CDR3 is 12 residues. Trimming removed 1 base at V and 6 bases at J, with 6 bases between. Germline values: CDR1 SGHTA, CDR2 FQGNSA. The CDR3 loop reads CASSLEQKTQYF. The CDR3 coding sequence is TGTGCCAGCAGCTTAGAGCAAAAGACCCAGTACTTC. The full variable domain, rest sourced from reference TRBV7-2 and TRBJ2-5, is GAGVSQSPSNKVTEKGKDVELRCDPISGHTALYWYRQSLGQGLEFLIYFQGNSAPDKSGLPSDRFSAERTGGSVSTLTIQRTQQEDSAVYLCASSLEQKTQYFGPGTRLLVL.

This clonotype was counted ten times or more. J is TRBJ2-7 and V is TRBV20-1, with a weak D call TRBD2 (5 bases). CDR3 length equals 13 residues. The germline V and J ends were trimmed by 6 bases and 5 bases, with 17 bases remaining between them. The germline gives CDR1 DFQATT, CDR2 SNEGSKA (reference sequence). The CDR3: CSALLRPRDEQYF. The DNA for the CDR3 is TGCAGTGCGCTATTAAGACCGCGGGACGAGCAGTACTTC.